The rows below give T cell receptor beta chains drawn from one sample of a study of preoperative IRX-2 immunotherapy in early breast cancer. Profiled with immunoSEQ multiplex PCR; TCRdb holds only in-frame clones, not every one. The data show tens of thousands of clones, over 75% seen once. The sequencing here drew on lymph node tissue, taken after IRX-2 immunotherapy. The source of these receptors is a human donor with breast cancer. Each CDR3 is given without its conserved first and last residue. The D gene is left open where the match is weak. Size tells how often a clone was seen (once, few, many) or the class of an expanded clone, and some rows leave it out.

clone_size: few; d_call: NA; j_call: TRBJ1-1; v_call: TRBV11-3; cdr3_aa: ASSLETVNTEAF
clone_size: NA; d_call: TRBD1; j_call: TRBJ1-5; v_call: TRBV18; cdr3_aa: ASSGSGGNNQPQH
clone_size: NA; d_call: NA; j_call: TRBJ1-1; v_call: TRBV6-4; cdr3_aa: ASSDSNYGTPAF
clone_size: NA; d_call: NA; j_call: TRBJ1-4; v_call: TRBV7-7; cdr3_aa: ASSPSWGVSTNEKLF
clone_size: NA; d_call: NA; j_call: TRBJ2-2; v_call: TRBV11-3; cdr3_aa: ASSLQGANTGELF
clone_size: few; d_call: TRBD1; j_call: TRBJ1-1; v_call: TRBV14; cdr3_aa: ASSQDRMGEAF
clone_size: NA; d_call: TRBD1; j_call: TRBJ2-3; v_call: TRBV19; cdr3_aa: ATRDSNTDTQY
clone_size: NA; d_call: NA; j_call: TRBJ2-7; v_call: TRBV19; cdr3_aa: ASRSARDTHYEQY
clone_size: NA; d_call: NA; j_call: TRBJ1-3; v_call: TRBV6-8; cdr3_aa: ASSYGSGNTIY
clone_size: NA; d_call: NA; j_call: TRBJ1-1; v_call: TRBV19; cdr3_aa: ASSTFGGPNTEAF
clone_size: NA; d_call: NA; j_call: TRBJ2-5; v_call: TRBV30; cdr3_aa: AWTQTAGLY
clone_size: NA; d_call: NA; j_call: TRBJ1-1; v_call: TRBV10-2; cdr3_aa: ASSGAMNTEAF
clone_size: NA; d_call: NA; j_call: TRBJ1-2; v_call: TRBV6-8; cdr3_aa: ASSYSASQGYGYT
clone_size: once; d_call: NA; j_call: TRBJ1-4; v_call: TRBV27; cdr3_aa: ASSLTAKGEKLF
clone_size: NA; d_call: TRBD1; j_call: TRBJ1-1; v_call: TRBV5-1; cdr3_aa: ASKATGDNTEAF
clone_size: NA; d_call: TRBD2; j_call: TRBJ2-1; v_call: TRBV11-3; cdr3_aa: ASSRLAGGFNEQF
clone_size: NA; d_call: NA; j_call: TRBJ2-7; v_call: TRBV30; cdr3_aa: AWSGGSYEQY
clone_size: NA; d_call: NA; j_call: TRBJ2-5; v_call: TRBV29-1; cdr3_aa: SVPETVQETQY
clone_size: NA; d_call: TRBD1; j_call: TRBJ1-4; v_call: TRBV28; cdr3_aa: ASSLKTGGITNEKLF
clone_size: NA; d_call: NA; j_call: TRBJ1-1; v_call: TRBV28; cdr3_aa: ASTTSGDNEAF
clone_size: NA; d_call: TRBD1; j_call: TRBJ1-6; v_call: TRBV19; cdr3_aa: ASSRDAVGDRGSPLH
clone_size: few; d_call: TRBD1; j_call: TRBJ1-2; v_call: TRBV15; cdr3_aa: ATSRDGTANYGYT
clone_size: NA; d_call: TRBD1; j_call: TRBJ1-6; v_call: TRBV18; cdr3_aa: ASSRLGGQGGSPLH
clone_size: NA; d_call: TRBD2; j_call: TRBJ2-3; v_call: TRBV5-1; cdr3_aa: ASSLGVSGNTDTQY
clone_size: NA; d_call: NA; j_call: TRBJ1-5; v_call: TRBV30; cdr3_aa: AWDKGGNQPQH
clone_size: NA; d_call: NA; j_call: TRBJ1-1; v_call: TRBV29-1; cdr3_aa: SVGPGTTEAF
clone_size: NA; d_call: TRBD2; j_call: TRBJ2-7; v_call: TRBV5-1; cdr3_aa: ASSLLGLAGAEQY
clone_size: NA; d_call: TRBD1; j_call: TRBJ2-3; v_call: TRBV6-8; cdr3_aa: ASSGGQISTDTQY
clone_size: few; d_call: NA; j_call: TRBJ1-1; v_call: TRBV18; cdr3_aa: ASSPKWAGYTMNTEAF
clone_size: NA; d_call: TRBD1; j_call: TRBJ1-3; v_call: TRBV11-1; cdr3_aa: ASSLGADTGAGNTIY